This passage covers 32 T cell receptor beta chains from one sample sequenced in a study of T cells after yellow fever vaccination. TCRdb reprocessed the 5' RACE reads via MiXCR and lists one record per CDR3 protein. The table records 100,000 to 150,000 distinct CDR3 sequences, nearly 7.5% of them present only once. This specimen was CD4+ T cells sorted from PBMCs, taken 9 to 11 days after the first yellow fever vaccination. These receptors were collected from a man between 18 and 35 years old who received the YFV17D yellow fever vaccine.

This clonotype was seen at least ten times. This chain joins TRBV2 and TRBJ2-4, with TRBD1 as a possible D gene (5 bases). With 2 bases removed from V and 2 bases from J, the gap between germline ends came to 7 bases. The CDR3 is made up of 14 amino acids. CDR1 and CDR2 from the germline V gene are SNHLY and FYNNEI. The chain's CDR3 is CASSEQGSKNIQYF. The CDR3 coding sequence is TGTGCCAGCAGTGAACAGGGTTCCAAAAACATTCAGTACTTC.

This clonotype has at least ten counts. The gene calls are TRBV20-1 and TRBJ2-7, with TRBD1 as a possible D gene (7 bases). This CDR3 comprises 13 residues. V was pared by 6 bases and J by 4 bases, with 16 bases between. The germline CDR1 and CDR2 sequences are DFQATT and SNEGSKA (reference sequence). CDR3 region: CSAMRDSSYEQYV. The CDR3 DNA reads as TGCAGTGCCATGCGGGACAGCTCGTACGAGCAGTACGTC.

This clonotype was seen repeatedly, ten times or more. V and J are TRBV6-1 and TRBJ1-2, with D perhaps TRBD1 (6 bases). The CDR3 extends over 13 amino acids. The V end was cut by 6 bases, the J end by 6 bases, with 14 bases between. Germline V gives CDR1 MNHNS, CDR2 SASEGT. This chain's CDR3 is CASRESGGHGYTF. The DNA for the CDR3 is TGTGCCAGCAGAGAATCGGGGGGGCATGGCTACACCTTC.

This clonotype showed up many times. The chain uses TRBV7-3 and TRBJ1-1; D is uncertain. With 0 bases removed from V and 0 bases from J, the gap between germline ends came to 8 bases. The CDR3 covers 15 residues. The germline CDR1 and CDR2 sequences are SGHTA and FQGTGA. The CDR3 DNA is TGTGCCAGCAGCTTAACTGCGGTGATGAACACTGAAGCTTTCTTT. Residues: CASSLTAVMNTEAFF.

Ten or more counts support this clonotype. The rearrangement joins TRBV11-2 to TRBJ2-3, with a possible D match to TRBD2 (5 bases). The CDR3 is made up of 14 amino acids. V was trimmed by 6 bases and J by 2 bases, leaving 12 bases between them. CDR1 and CDR2 (germline): SGHAT, FQNNGV. The CDR3 DNA follows: TGTGCCAGCAGTTGGGGAGTGCTCACAGATACGCAGTATTTT. Protein product: CASSWGVLTDTQYF.

Notes on this clonotype: Sequence at one end of the junction differs from germline and may be a read error. The chain carries TRBV4-3 and TRBJ2-5; D uncertain. The CDR3 has 13 residues. CDR1 is LGHNA and CDR2 is YSLEER in the germline V gene. In DNA, the CDR3 is TGTGCCAGCAGCCTTGGGCAGAAAGAGACCCAGTACTTC. As protein: CASSLGQKETQYF.

This clonotype has a count of ten or more. V usage is TRBV7-2 and J usage is TRBJ1-1; D possibly corresponds to TRBD1 (5 bases). The V end was cut by 3 bases, the J end by 3 bases, with 11 bases between. The CDR3 length is 14 residues. Germline-derived CDR1 and CDR2 are SGHTA and FQGNSA. The CDR3 nucleotides are TGTGCCAGCAGCTTCGGCAGGGTATACACTGAAGCTTTCTTT. It codes for CASSFGRVYTEAFF.

This clonotype came up many times. V gene TRBV29-1 combines with J gene TRBJ1-5; D is unresolved. Per the germline V gene, CDR1 is SQVTM and CDR2 is ANQGSEA. The CDR3 spans 15 residues. Deletions cut 6 bases from V and 2 bases from J, with 17 bases between. The CDR3: CSVADGVLGNQPQHF. The CDR3 region has the DNA TGCAGCGTCGCCGATGGGGTCCTTGGCAATCAGCCCCAGCATTTT.

The sample holds many counts of this clonotype. The chain recombines TRBV5-1 with TRBJ2-1; the D gene could be TRBD1 or TRBD2 (6 bases each). Germline loops: CDR1 SGHRS, CDR2 YFSETQ. V dropped 3 bases and J dropped 1 base, with 14 bases sitting between them. There are 16 residues in the CDR3. The CDR3 sequence: CASSWGAGRSYNEQFF. The CDR3 region has the DNA TGCGCCAGCAGCTGGGGGGCGGGGCGGTCCTACAATGAGCAGTTCTTC.

This clonotype was counted at least ten times. The chain joins TRBV10-3 to TRBJ1-4; D gene ambiguous. Trimming took 2 bases from V and 8 from J, leaving 9 bases between them. CDR1 is ENHRY and CDR2 is SYGVKD in the germline V gene. This CDR3 spans 13 amino acids. This CDR3 reads CAISEPREEKLFF. Here the CDR3 DNA reads TGTGCCATCAGTGAGCCGCGTGAGGAAAAACTGTTTTTT.

The table lists this clonotype with a few counts. CDR3 residues: CASSSAVGETQYF. The CDR3 coding sequence is TGTGCCAGCAGCTCAGCGGTAGGAGAGACCCAGTACTTC. The V gene is TRBV7-3, the J gene TRBJ2-5; D possibly corresponds to TRBD2 (5 bases). This CDR3 region has 13 residues. In germline, CDR1 is SGHTA, CDR2 FQGTGA. The V end was cut by 4 bases, the J end by 4 bases, with 10 bases between.

This clonotype was observed many times. Here the CDR3 reads CASSLEPRNEQFF. The CDR3 DNA sequence: TGTGCCAGCAGCTTAGAACCTAGGAATGAGCAGTTCTTC. The chain couples TRBV7-2 to TRBJ2-1; D remains ambiguous. CDR3 length equals 13 residues. Trimming stripped 1 base from V and 7 bases from J, with 8 bases between. Looked up from germline, CDR1 is SGHTA and CDR2 is FQGNSA. The full variable domain, with the rest looked up from reference TRBV7-2 and TRBJ2-1, is GAGVSQSPSNKVTEKGKDVELRCDPISGHTALYWYRQSLGQGLEFLIYFQGNSAPDKSGLPSDRFSAERTGGSVSTLTIQRTQQEDSAVYLCASSLEPRNEQFFGPGTRLTVL.

This clonotype was counted ten times or more. V is TRBV6-5 and J is TRBJ2-7; D assignment may be TRBD1 or TRBD2 (5 bases each). The CDR3 has 14 residues. Trimming stripped 5 bases from V and 4 bases from J, with 15 bases between. Germline loops: CDR1 MNHEY, CDR2 SVGAGI. DNA for the CDR3: TGTGCCAGCAGTCGTGGGGACCTCGTTTACGAGCAGTACTTC. It yields the protein CASSRGDLVYEQYF.

This clonotype was picked up many times. The chain recombines TRBV12-3 or TRBV12-4 with TRBJ1-1; 10 bases are shared with TRBD1. Trimming cost V 4 bases and J 4 bases; bases outside gene matches: 3. This CDR3 comprises 14 residues. CDR3 nucleotides: TGTGCCAGCAGTTCGCGGGACAGGGGCACTGAAGCTTTCTTT. It encodes CASSSRDRGTEAFF.

The table lists this clonotype with many counts. This chain uses TRBV12-3 or TRBV12-4 with TRBJ1-2; 7 nucleotides line up with TRBD1. This CDR3 is 12 amino acids long. With 5 bases clipped from V and 4 bases from J, the junction kept 1 base outside the gene matches. The CDR3 DNA sequence: TGTGCCAGCAGTAACAGGGGCTATGGCTACACCTTC. Residues: CASSNRGYGYTF.

This clonotype has a handful of counts. This chain uses TRBV6-5 with TRBJ1-1, with 8 positions matching TRBD1. The V segment lost 4 bases and the J segment 5 bases; nucleotides outside the gene matches: 9. Germline V gives CDR1 MNHEY, CDR2 SVGAGI. This CDR3 comprises 15 residues. This chain's CDR3 is CASSFLSRGRTEAFF. Here the CDR3 DNA reads TGTGCCAGCAGTTTTCTCTCCAGGGGGCGGACTGAAGCTTTCTTT.

V gene TRBV7-3 combines with J gene TRBJ2-3, with 8 bases identical to TRBD2. With V trimmed by 6 bases and J by 4 bases, 9 bases remained unmatched. This CDR3 spans 15 amino acids. Germline V CDR1 and CDR2: SGHTA, FQGTGA. The CDR3 is CASSRTSTISDTQYF. In DNA form, the CDR3 reads TGTGCCAGCAGTCGGACTAGCACGATCTCAGATACGCAGTATTTT.

This clonotype was observed at least ten times. V usage is TRBV20-1 and J usage is TRBJ2-3, with 13 bases that match TRBD2. Germline V gives CDR1 DFQATT, CDR2 SNEGSKA (reference sequence). The length of the CDR3 is 14 residues. Trimming cost V 7 bases and J 5 bases; bases outside gene matches: 6. CDR3 amino acids: CSGTSGGGGDTQYF. CDR3 bases: TGCAGTGGGACTAGCGGGGGAGGGGGAGATACGCAGTATTTT.

This clonotype has only a few counts. The J gene is TRBJ2-5, the V gene TRBV4-2; D unclear. Germline V CDR1 and CDR2: LGHNA, YNFKEQ. V lost 0 bases to trimming and J lost 5 bases, with 10 bases between them. This CDR3 is 14 amino acids long. CDR3 sequence reads: CASSQDPEHETQYF. For the CDR3, the DNA is TGTGCCAGCAGCCAAGATCCCGAGCACGAGACCCAGTACTTC.

This clonotype was found many times. The chain joins TRBV28 to TRBJ2-3, with D uncertain. The germline V and J ends were trimmed by 6 bases and 4 bases, with 14 bases remaining between them. The germline V gene encodes CDR1 MDHEN and CDR2 SYDVKM. The CDR3 consists of 14 residues. CDR3 nucleotide sequence: TGTGCCAGCAGCCCCGCGTCCCGGCCAGATACGCAGTATTTT. This codes for CASSPASRPDTQYF.

At least ten counts were recorded for this clonotype. The chain couples TRBV29-1 to TRBJ2-3; 8 nucleotides line up with TRBD1. Germline V gives CDR1 SQVTM, CDR2 ANQGSEA. V dropped 0 bases and J dropped 2; count of bases not matched to a gene: 7. CDR3 length: 16 amino acids. The CDR3 loop is CSVEDRYRGNTDTQYF. The CDR3 region has the DNA TGCAGCGTTGAAGATCGGTACAGGGGGAACACAGATACGCAGTATTTT.

The chain recombines TRBV6-5 with TRBJ1-1, with a weak D call TRBD1 (6 bases). Per germline, CDR1 MNHEY and CDR2 SVGAGI. Trimming pared 5 bases from V and 6 bases from J, leaving 19 bases between. The CDR3 is 15 residues long. The CDR3 DNA reads as TGTGCCAGCAGTACTAGCGGGGGCAGCGGGGCTGAAGCTTTCTTT. Its translation: CASSTSGGSGAEAFF.

The table lists this clonotype with many counts. This chain joins TRBV27 and TRBJ1-4; D is unclear. Germline V gene data show CDR1 as MNHEY and CDR2 as SMNVEV (reference sequence). V lost 4 bases, J lost 5 bases, and 11 bases lay in between. The CDR3 consists of 14 residues. CDR3 region: CASSSAMRNEKLFF. The CDR3 region has the DNA TGTGCCAGCAGTTCAGCTATGAGAAATGAAAAACTGTTTTTT. The complete variable domain, with remaining parts taken from reference TRBV27 and TRBJ1-4, reads EAQVTQNPRYLITVTGKKLTVTCSQNMNHEYMSWYRQDPGLGLRQIYYSMNVEVTDKGDVPEGYKVSRKEKRNFPLILESPSPNQTSLYFCASSSAMRNEKLFFGSGTQLSVL.

This clonotype was seen ten or more times. This rearrangement joins TRBV11-2 to TRBJ2-5; TRBD2 matches 9 bases. In germline, CDR1 is SGHAT, CDR2 FQNNGV. CDR3 size: 16 residues. The trim removed 1 base at V and 5 bases at J, leaving 8 bases unmatched. CDR3 protein: CASSLVRLAGRETQYF. CDR3 DNA sequence: TGTGCCAGCAGCTTAGTTCGGCTAGCGGGGCGGGAGACCCAGTACTTC. Looking up the rest from reference TRBV11-2 and TRBJ2-5 gives the full variable domain: EAGVAQSPRYKIIEKRQSVAFWCNPISGHATLYWYQQILGQGPKLLIQFQNNGVVDDSQLPKDRFSAERLKGVDSTLKIQPAKLEDSAVYLCASSLVRLAGRETQYFGPGTRLLVL.

This clonotype was recorded at least ten times. The chain couples TRBV20-1 to TRBJ2-3; D is unresolved. V was trimmed by 6 bases and J by 6 bases, leaving 10 bases between them. This CDR3 has 11 amino acids. Per the germline V gene, CDR1 is DFQATT and CDR2 is SNEGSKA (reference sequence). CDR3 loop: CSAVLSDTQYF. CDR3 bases: TGCAGTGCGGTGCTTAGCGATACGCAGTATTTT.

This clonotype was recorded at least ten times. This sequence joins TRBV7-2 and TRBJ2-2; D tentatively reads TRBD1 or TRBD2 (5 bases each). V lost 6 bases, J lost 1 base, and 18 bases lay in between. The CDR3 consists of 17 residues. Germline V gives CDR1 SGHTA, CDR2 FQGNSA. The CDR3 loop reads CASRSFGTDLNTGELFF. DNA of the CDR3: TGTGCCAGCAGGTCGTTTGGGACGGATCTGAACACCGGGGAGCTGTTTTTT.

Concerning this clonotype: Since a much larger clone is just one base distant, this may be a read error. This chain joins TRBV29-1 and TRBJ2-3; 7 nucleotides align to TRBD1. The CDR3 contains 14 residues. Germline V gene data show CDR1 as SQVTM and CDR2 as ANQGSEA. V lost 5 bases to trimming and J lost 2 bases; unmatched junction nucleotides: 7. As DNA, the CDR3 is TGCAGCGTTACGACAGGGCCGGTCACAGATACGCAGTATTTT. It translates to CSVTTGPVTDTQYF.

This clonotype was seen repeatedly, ten times or more. The chain uses TRBV20-1 and TRBJ2-5, with 7 positions matching TRBD1. V shed 3 bases, J shed 2 bases, and the junction held 6 bases outside the gene matches. In germline, CDR1 is DFQATT, CDR2 SNEGSKA (reference sequence). The CDR3 length is 14 residues. CDR3 protein: CSASDRELQETQYF. The CDR3 DNA reads TGCAGTGCTAGTGACAGGGAACTACAAGAGACCCAGTACTTC.

This clonotype was observed at least ten times. The chain combines TRBV2 with TRBJ1-2, with unresolved D. Germline CDR1 and CDR2: SNHLY and FYNNEI. The CDR3 totals 14 residues. Trimming took 0 bases from V and 6 from J, leaving 11 bases between them. The CDR3 loop reads CASSEAGLGHGYTF. CDR3 nucleotides: TGTGCCAGCAGTGAAGCGGGTTTAGGTCATGGCTACACCTTC.

This clonotype occurred many times. This chain links TRBV7-8 with TRBJ2-3; 14 bases line up with TRBD2. CDR1 and CDR2 from the germline V gene are SGHVS and FQNEAQ. V shed 5 bases, J shed 4 bases, and the junction held 8 bases outside the gene matches. This CDR3 is built from 17 residues. In DNA, the CDR3 is TGTGCCAGCAGCAACCGACTAGCGGGGGGGAGGGCAGATACGCAGTATTTT. Protein product: CASSNRLAGGRADTQYF.

This clonotype was observed at least ten times. The gene calls are TRBV6-1 and TRBJ2-3; 12 nucleotides line up with TRBD1. Germline trimming cut 6 bases from V and 6 bases from J; bases unmatched to any gene: 10. CDR1 and CDR2 from the germline V gene are MNHNS and SASEGT. The CDR3 totals 16 residues. Here the CDR3 reads CASRDPGQGAGDTQYF. As DNA, the CDR3 is TGTGCCAGCAGAGATCCGGGACAGGGGGCTGGGGATACGCAGTATTTT.

This clonotype was observed a handful of times. The chain employs TRBV4-3 and TRBJ2-5, with D possibly being TRBD2 (5 bases). Trimming took off 2 bases at V and 2 bases at J, with 12 bases between the two ends. Per germline, CDR1 LGHNA and CDR2 YSLEER. The CDR3 is 15 residues long. CDR3 DNA: TGCGCCAGCAGCCAAAATTGGAGAGGGCAAGAGACCCAGTACTTC. This gives the protein CASSQNWRGQETQYF.